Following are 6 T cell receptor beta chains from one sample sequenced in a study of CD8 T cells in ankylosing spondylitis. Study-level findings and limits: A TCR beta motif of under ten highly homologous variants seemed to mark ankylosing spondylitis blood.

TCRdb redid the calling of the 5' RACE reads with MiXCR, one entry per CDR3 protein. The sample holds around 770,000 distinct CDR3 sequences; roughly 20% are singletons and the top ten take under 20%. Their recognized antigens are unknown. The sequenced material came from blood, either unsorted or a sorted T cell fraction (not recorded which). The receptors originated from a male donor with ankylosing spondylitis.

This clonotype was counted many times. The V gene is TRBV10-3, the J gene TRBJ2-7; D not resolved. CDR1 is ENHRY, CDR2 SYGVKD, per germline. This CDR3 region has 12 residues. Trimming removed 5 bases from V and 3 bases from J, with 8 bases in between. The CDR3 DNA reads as TGTGCCATCAGTCCGACTCACTACGAGCAGTACTTC. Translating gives CAISPTHYEQYF.

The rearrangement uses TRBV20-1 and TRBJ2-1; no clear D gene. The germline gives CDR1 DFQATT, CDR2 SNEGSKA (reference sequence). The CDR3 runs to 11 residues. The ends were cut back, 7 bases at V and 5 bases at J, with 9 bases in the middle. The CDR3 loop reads CSVGYNNEQFF. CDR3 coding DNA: TGCAGTGTTGGGTACAACAATGAGCAGTTCTTC.

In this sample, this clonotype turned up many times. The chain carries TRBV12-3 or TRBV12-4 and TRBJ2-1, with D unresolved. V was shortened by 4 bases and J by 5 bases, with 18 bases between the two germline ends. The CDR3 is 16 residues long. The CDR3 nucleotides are TGTGCCAGCAGTTCGGGTAAATTTAAATCAAACAATGAGCAGTTCTTC. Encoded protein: CASSSGKFKSNNEQFF.

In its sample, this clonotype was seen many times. CDR3 coding DNA: TGTGCCAGCAGTGCCGGACAGGGAGGGAACTATGGCTACACCTTC. It specifies CASSAGQGGNYGYTF. The chain joins TRBV12-3 or TRBV12-4 to TRBJ1-2; 8 positions match TRBD1. Trimming took 5 bases from V and 2 from J; bases not matched to a gene: 7. CDR3 length: 15 amino acids.

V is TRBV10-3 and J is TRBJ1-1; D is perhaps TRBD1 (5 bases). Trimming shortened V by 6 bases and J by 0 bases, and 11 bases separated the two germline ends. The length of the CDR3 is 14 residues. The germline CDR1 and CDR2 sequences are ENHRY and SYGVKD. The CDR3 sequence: CAIRDKIMNTEAFF. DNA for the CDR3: TGTGCCATCAGGGACAAGATCATGAACACTGAAGCTTTCTTT.

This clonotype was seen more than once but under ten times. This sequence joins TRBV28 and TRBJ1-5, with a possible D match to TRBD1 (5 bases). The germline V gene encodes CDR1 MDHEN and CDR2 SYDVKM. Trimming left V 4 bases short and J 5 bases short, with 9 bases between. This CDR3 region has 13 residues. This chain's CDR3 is CASSWWGDQPQHF. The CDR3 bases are TGTGCCAGCAGTTGGTGGGGGGATCAGCCCCAGCATTTT. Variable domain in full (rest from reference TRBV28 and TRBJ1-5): DVKVTQSSRYLVKRTGEKVFLECVQDMDHENMFWYRQDPGLGLRLIYFSYDVKMKEKGDIPEGYSVSREKKERFSLILESASTNQTSMYLCASSWWGDQPQHFGDGTRLSIL.